What follows is one T cell receptor (beta chain) and its context. This sample was included in a study of control samples from healthy donors and cancer patients. The data were produced by immunoSEQ multiplex PCR, yet TCRdb's version contains in-frame clones alone and is incomplete. The data show about 180,000 clones, with nearly 90% seen just once and approximately 1.4% held by the top ten. Germline V gene sequence: CDR1 LGHNA, CDR2 YNFKEQ. Between the trimmed V and J ends, which lost 3 bases and 1 base, there was a span of 15 bases. The CDR3 has 16 amino acids. Sequenced: blood. This rearrangement joins TRBV4-2 to TRBJ1-1; TRBD1 is a possible D gene (6 bases). The sequence was obtained from a woman between 50 and 59 years old in good health. In DNA form, the CDR3 reads TGTGCCAGCAGCCACTTACTGGGACACCAGAACACTGAAGCTTTCTTT. Encoded protein: CASSHLLGHQNTEAFF.